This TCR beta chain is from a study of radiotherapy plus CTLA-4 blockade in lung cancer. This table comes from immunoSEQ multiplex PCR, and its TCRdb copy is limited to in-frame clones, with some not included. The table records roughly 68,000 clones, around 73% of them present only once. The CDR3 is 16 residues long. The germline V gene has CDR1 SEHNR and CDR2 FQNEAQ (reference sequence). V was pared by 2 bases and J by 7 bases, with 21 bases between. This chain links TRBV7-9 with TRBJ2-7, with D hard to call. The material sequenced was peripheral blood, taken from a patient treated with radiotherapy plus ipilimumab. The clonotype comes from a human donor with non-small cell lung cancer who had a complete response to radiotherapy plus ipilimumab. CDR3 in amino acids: CASSLLVSLHREEQYF. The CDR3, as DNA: TGTGCCAGCAGCTTATTAGTTAGCCTTCACCGTGAAGAGCAGTACTTC. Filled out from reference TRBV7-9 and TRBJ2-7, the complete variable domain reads DTGVSQNPRHKITKRGQNVTFRCDPISEHNRLYWYRQTLGQGPEFLTYFQNEAQLEKSRLLSDRFSAERPKGSFSTLEIQRTEQGDSAMYLCASSLLVSLHREEQYFGPGTRLTVT.